Presented here are 25 T cell receptor beta chains from one specimen sequenced in a study of T cells in Graves' hyperthyroidism and ophthalmopathy. TCR beta CDR3 regions were amplified from RNA. Using the HTBI primer set, a first-round RT-PCR was run on the TCR CDR3. TCRdb reanalysed the multiplex PCR reads using MiXCR and keeps one entry per CDR3 protein. Of 500,000 to 600,000 distinct CDR3 sequences in the sample, around 46% were seen once. Sequenced: peripheral blood or thyroid tissue (not recorded which). Receptor source: a woman under 30 with Graves' hyperthyroidism.

This clonotype was observed at least ten times. This chain joins TRBV2 and TRBJ2-5; 9 bases align to TRBD2. After removal of 6 bases from V and 5 bases from J, the junction contained 7 bases not matched to a gene. The V gene's germline CDR1 is SNHLY and CDR2 FYNNEI. This CDR3 spans 14 amino acids. Written as DNA, the CDR3 is TGTGCCAGCAGATCGCGGGAGGGCCTTGAGACCCAGTACTTC. This gives the protein CASRSREGLETQYF.

This clonotype was recorded many times. The rearrangement joins TRBV19 to TRBJ2-5; either TRBD1 or TRBD2 may supply D (5 bases each). In germline, CDR1 is LNHDA, CDR2 SQIVND (reference sequence). With 0 bases removed from V and 1 base from J, the gap between germline ends came to 15 bases. This CDR3 has 17 amino acids. The CDR3 region has the DNA TGTGCCAGTAGTATAGAAAGACAGAGGGGTTTCCAAGAGACCCAGTACTTC. Protein sequence: CASSIERQRGFQETQYF.

This chain connects TRBV29-1 to TRBJ1-3; TRBD1 agrees at 7 bases. J gave up 3 bases and V 5 bases, and 7 bases lay outside the gene matches. The CDR3 extends over 14 amino acids. Per germline, CDR1 SQVTM and CDR2 ANQGSEA. The CDR3 sequence: CSVRAGGVGNTIYF. CDR3 nucleotide sequence: TGCAGCGTTAGGGCAGGGGGGGTTGGAAACACCATATATTTT.

This clonotype was observed at least ten times. The chain recombines TRBV10-3 with TRBJ1-2, with D tentatively TRBD1 (5 bases). The V and J ends lost 3 bases and 3 bases respectively, with 11 bases between them. Germline V CDR1 and CDR2: ENHRY, SYGVKD. The CDR3 covers 14 residues. The CDR3 here is CAISDGGSHYGYTF. The CDR3 DNA reads as TGTGCCATCAGTGATGGGGGAAGTCACTATGGCTACACCTTC.

This clonotype was observed many times. The chain has TRBV7-8 and TRBJ1-1, with D perhaps TRBD1 (6 bases). The germline V gene has CDR1 SGHVS and CDR2 FQNEAQ. CDR3 length: 12 residues. CDR3 in amino acids: CAAGAMNTEAFF. In DNA, the CDR3 is TGTGCAGCGGGGGCGATGAACACTGAAGCTTTCTTT.

This sequence joins TRBV7-8 and TRBJ1-4; 10 positions agree with TRBD1. The CDR3 has 17 amino acids. Germline V gene lookup returns CDR1 SGHVS and CDR2 FQNEAQ. The ends lost 2 bases at V and 3 bases at J; junction bases unmatched: 6. This CDR3 is CASSLRTGTGANEKLFF. The CDR3 coding sequence is TGTGCCAGCAGCTTAAGAACCGGGACAGGGGCTAATGAAAAACTGTTTTTT.

A single count supports this clonotype. A much bigger clone sits one base away, suggesting this may be a read error. This CDR3 is missing its conserved last phenylalanine or tryptophan, likely due to a read error. The rearrangement uses TRBV27 and TRBJ2-6; 9 bases are shared with TRBD1. Per germline, CDR1 MNHEY and CDR2 SMNVEV (reference sequence). The CDR3 covers 17 residues. After removal of 6 bases from V and 2 bases from J, the junction contained 8 bases not matched to a gene. For the CDR3, the DNA is TGTGCCAGCAGAAACGTCCGGGACAGGGCTGGGGCCAACGTCCTGACTCTC. Translated: CASRNVRDRAGANVLTL.

This clonotype was counted only a few times. The chain carries TRBV3-1 and TRBJ2-5; D is uncertain. This CDR3 spans 14 amino acids. Trimming shortened V by 2 bases and J by 2 bases, and 9 bases separated the two germline ends. CDR1 LGHDT and CDR2 YNNKEL come from the germline V gene (reference sequence). DNA for the CDR3: TGTGCCAGCAGCCAAAATCAACAGCAAGAGACCCAGTACTTC. Amino acids: CASSQNQQQETQYF.

This clonotype was recorded many times. The CDR3 sequence is CATSGGLGAGYNEQFF. CDR3 nucleotide sequence: TGTGCCACCAGTGGGGGCTTAGGGGCTGGCTACAATGAGCAGTTCTTC. The chain is built from TRBV24-1 and TRBJ2-1; perhaps TRBD1 as D (5 bases). Germline CDR1 KGHDR, CDR2 SFDVKD. The length of the CDR3 is 16 residues. Trimming removed 5 bases from V and 3 bases from J, with 16 bases in between.

This clonotype was seen at least ten times. This chain joins TRBV24-1 and TRBJ1-5, with D unresolved. CDR3 length equals 14 residues. V lost 4 bases, J lost 0 bases, and 6 bases lay in between. CDR1 is KGHDR and CDR2 is SFDVKD in the germline V gene. The CDR3: CATSDYYSNQPQHF. The CDR3 coding sequence is TGTGCCACCAGTGACTATTATAGCAATCAGCCCCAGCATTTT.

This clonotype was seen a few times. CDR3 sequence (DNA): TGTGCCAGCTCACCGGAGGGACGTCCCTACGAGCAGTACTTC. Amino acid sequence: CASSPEGRPYEQYF. The rearrangement links TRBV7-8 to TRBJ2-7; the D gene is possibly TRBD2 (6 bases). CDR3 size: 14 residues. V was clipped by 8 bases and J by 2 bases, with 16 bases between them. Germline V gives CDR1 SGHVS, CDR2 FQNEAQ.

CDR3 sequence (DNA): TGTGCCAGCAGATACAGGACTAGCGTGATGAGAATGAACACCGGGGAGCTGTTTTTT. This gives the protein CASRYRTSVMRMNTGELFF. The chain employs TRBV12-3 or TRBV12-4 and TRBJ2-2; the match to TRBD2 covers 9 bases. V trimming: 6 bases; J trimming: 1 base; junction bases outside the gene matches: 15. The CDR3 covers 19 residues.

The sample holds many counts of this clonotype. The rearrangement joins TRBV24-1 to TRBJ2-5; D might be TRBD2 (7 bases). Germline lookup yields CDR1 KGHDR and CDR2 SFDVKD. Between the trimmed V and J ends, which lost 4 bases and 5 bases, there was a span of 19 bases. The CDR3 totals 16 residues. CDR3 in amino acids: CATSDRARGARETQYF. Written as DNA, the CDR3 is TGTGCCACCAGTGACCGAGCCCGGGGGGCGCGGGAGACCCAGTACTTC.

J is TRBJ1-2 and V is TRBV12-5; no reliable D call. The germline CDR1 and CDR2 sequences are LGHNT and FRNRAP. With 4 bases removed from V and 5 bases from J, the gap between germline ends came to 14 bases. The CDR3 covers 14 residues. CDR3 in DNA: TGTGCTAGTGGTTCGGAATGTACAGAGTATGGCTACACCTTC. Amino acids: CASGSECTEYGYTF.

The chain uses TRBV7-2 and TRBJ2-2; no firm D call. This CDR3 region has 15 residues. Germline V gene data show CDR1 as SGHTA and CDR2 as FQGNSA. Trimming took off 2 bases at V and 7 bases at J, with 14 bases between the two ends. As DNA, the CDR3 is TGTGCCAGCAGCTTAATCGATGACCCGGGCGGGGAGCTGTTTTTT. This sequence encodes CASSLIDDPGGELFF.

This clonotype was counted ten times or more. The gene calls are TRBV7-6 and TRBJ2-7; maybe TRBD1 (6 bases). V lost 8 bases to trimming and J lost 5 bases, with 10 bases between them. The germline V gene encodes CDR1 SGHVS and CDR2 FNYEAQ. The CDR3 spans 11 residues. The CDR3 protein is CASDRWDEQYF. In DNA, the CDR3 is TGTGCCAGCGACAGGTGGGACGAGCAGTACTTC.

In regard to this clonotype: One junction end does not reproduce the germline sequence, and a read error may be involved. This chain links TRBV7-9 with TRBJ2-2; TRBD1 is a possible D gene (8 bases). The CDR3 is 15 residues long. Germline CDR1 is SEHNR and CDR2 is FQNEAQ (reference sequence). The CDR3 nucleotides read TGTGCCAGCAGCTTAGCTTACAGGGGGGGTGGTGAGCAGTTTTTT. Protein sequence: CASSLAYRGGGEQFF.

V gene TRBV5-4 combines with J gene TRBJ2-2; 9 bases are shared with TRBD2. The germline V gene has CDR1 SGHNT and CDR2 YYREEE (reference sequence). The CDR3 covers 13 residues. The V gene end was trimmed by 4 bases and the J gene end by 9 bases; junction bases not matched to a gene: 4. CDR3 residues: CASSLSGSRELFF. CDR3 DNA: TGTGCCAGCAGCCTTAGCGGGAGCCGGGAGCTGTTTTTT. Combining the CDR3 with reference TRBV5-4 and TRBJ2-2 gives the whole variable domain ETGVTQSPTHLIKTRGQQVTLRCSSQSGHNTVSWYQQALGQGPQFIFQYYREEENGRGNFPPRFSGLQFPNYSSELNVNALELDDSALYLCASSLSGSRELFFGEGSRLTVL.

J is TRBJ1-4 and V is TRBV6-2 or TRBV6-3; 7 nucleotides line up with TRBD1. Germline values: CDR1 MNHEY, CDR2 SVGEGT. The CDR3 sequence is 17 residues long. Unmatched junction bases numbered 14, after V lost 6 bases and J lost 4 bases. The CDR3 loop reads CASSSDRPVNYNEKLFF. CDR3 coding DNA: TGTGCCAGCAGCTCGGACAGGCCCGTTAACTATAATGAAAAACTGTTTTTT.

This clonotype came up many times. This chain links TRBV5-1 with TRBJ2-7; 7 positions match TRBD1. The CDR3 runs to 13 residues. Germline CDR1 SGHRS, CDR2 YFSETQ. V lost 6 bases, J lost 5 bases, and 8 bases stayed unmatched. In DNA, the CDR3 is TGCGCCAGCACCCTGACAGGGTTTGACGAGCAGTACTTC. Protein sequence: CASTLTGFDEQYF.

A remark on this clonotype: It may be a read error: a sequence one base away is much more abundant. This rearrangement joins TRBV4-1 to TRBJ2-5, with 11 bases fitting TRBD1. Looked up from germline, CDR1 is MGHRA and CDR2 is YSYEKL. The V gene end was trimmed by 4 bases and the J gene end by 9 bases; junction bases not matched to a gene: 16. The CDR3 spans 17 residues. CDR3: CASSPGQGAHLGEAQYF. CDR3 DNA: TGCGCCAGCAGCCCCGGACAGGGGGCGCATTTAGGGGAGGCCCAGTACTTC.

This chain links TRBV9 with TRBJ2-7; 12 bases are a match to TRBD1. CDR3 length: 16 amino acids. Germline V gene sequence: CDR1 SGDLS, CDR2 YYNGEE. Losses at the gene ends were 0 bases for V and 5 bases for J; bases not matched to a gene: 6. The CDR3 protein is CASSVGPGQGANEQYF. The CDR3 DNA is TGTGCCAGCAGCGTAGGGCCGGGACAGGGGGCAAACGAGCAGTACTTC.

The table lists this clonotype with a few counts. A single base separates this from a much larger clone, so it may be a read error. The chain uses TRBV29-1 and TRBJ2-2, with 8 bases aligning to TRBD1. Germline V gene lookup returns CDR1 SQVTM and CDR2 ANQGSEA. There are 13 residues in the CDR3. The CDR3: CRAGQGNTGELFF. CDR3 bases: TGCCGCGCCGGACAGGGTAATACCGGGGAGCTGTTTTTT.

This clonotype appeared many times. The chain links TRBV2 to TRBJ2-7; no clear D gene. The V end lost 11 bases, the J end lost 0 bases, and 8 bases lay between the germline ends. The CDR3 extends over 11 amino acids. The V gene's germline CDR1 is SNHLY and CDR2 FYNNEI. CDR3 in amino acids: CACLGSYEQYF. As DNA, the CDR3 is TGTGCCTGTCTAGGCTCCTACGAGCAGTACTTC.

The chain is built from TRBV2 and TRBJ1-1; D is ambiguous. This CDR3 region has 15 residues. V lost 4 bases and J 4 bases, leaving 16 bases between the germline ends. CDR1 is SNHLY, CDR2 FYNNEI, per germline. CDR3 residues: CASSVGGIVGTEAFF. The CDR3 DNA reads as TGTGCCAGCAGTGTAGGTGGTATCGTGGGCACTGAAGCTTTCTTT.